Described below is a single TCR beta chain sequence and its context. Measured with immunoSEQ multiplex PCR; TCRdb has only the in-frame clones, and not every one. The sample has some 240,000 clones; more than 85% are singletons. The data are from a study of blood T cell repertoires in COVID-19. The wider study: The United States, Italy and Spain supplied acute and convalescent COVID-19 samples.

With V trimmed by 7 bases and J by 4 bases, 9 bases remained unmatched. Germline V gene lookup returns CDR1 LNHDA and CDR2 SQIVND (reference sequence). The CDR3 has 14 residues. The sequenced sample was peripheral blood. The V call is TRBV19, the J call TRBJ1-1; 7 bases map to TRBD1. The TCR sequence derives from a man in his fifties or sixties with COVID-19, enrolled during active disease. In DNA, the CDR3 is TGTGCCAGTAACCGAGGGACAGTTGTCACTGAAGCTTTCTTT. It translates to CASNRGTVVTEAFF.